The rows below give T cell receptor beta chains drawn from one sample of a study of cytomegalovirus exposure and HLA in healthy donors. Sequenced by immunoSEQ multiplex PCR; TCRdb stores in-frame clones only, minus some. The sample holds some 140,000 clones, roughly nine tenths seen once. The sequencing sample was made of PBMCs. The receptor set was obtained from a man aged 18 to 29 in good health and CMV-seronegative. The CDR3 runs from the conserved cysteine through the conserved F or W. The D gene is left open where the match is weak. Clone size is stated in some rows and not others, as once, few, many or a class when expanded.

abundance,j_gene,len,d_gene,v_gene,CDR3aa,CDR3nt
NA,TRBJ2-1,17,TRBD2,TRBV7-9,CASSFGTSGSSYNEQFF,TGTGCCAGCAGCTTCGGGACTAGCGGGAGCTCCTACAATGAGCAGTTCTTC
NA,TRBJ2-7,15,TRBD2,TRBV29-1,CSVVGLAGGRDEQYF,TGCAGCGTTGTGGGACTAGCGGGGGGGCGCGACGAGCAGTACTTC
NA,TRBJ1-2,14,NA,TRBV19,CASSKAHGGYGYTF,TGTGCCAGTAGTAAGGCCCACGGAGGGTATGGCTACACCTTC
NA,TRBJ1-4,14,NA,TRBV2,CASKDSATNEKLFF,TGTGCCAGCAAGGACAGTGCAACTAATGAAAAACTGTTTTTT
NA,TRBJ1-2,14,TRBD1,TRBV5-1,CASSTSTGNYGYTF,TGCGCCAGCAGCACCTCGACAGGGAACTATGGCTACACCTTC
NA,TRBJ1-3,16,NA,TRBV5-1,CASALGGSSLGNTIYF,TGCGCCAGCGCGTTGGGGGGGTCTTCACTTGGAAACACCATATATTTT
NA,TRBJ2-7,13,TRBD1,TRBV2,CASSESPGGEQYF,TGTGCCAGCAGTGAATCTCCAGGGGGAGAGCAGTACTTC
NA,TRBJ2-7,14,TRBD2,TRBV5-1,CASSSTSGGYEQYF,TGCGCCAGCAGCTCGACTAGCGGGGGCTACGAGCAGTACTTC
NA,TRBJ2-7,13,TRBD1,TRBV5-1,CASRVGQAYEQYF,TGCGCCAGCAGGGTAGGACAGGCCTACGAGCAGTACTTC
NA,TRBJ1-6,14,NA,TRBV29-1,CSVEEGGAPSPLHF,TGCAGCGTTGAAGAAGGGGGGGCCCCTTCACCCCTCCACTTT
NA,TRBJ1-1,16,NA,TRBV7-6,CASSPAFGGVGAEAFF,TGTGCCAGCAGCCCAGCCTTTGGAGGGGTGGGCGCTGAAGCTTTCTTT
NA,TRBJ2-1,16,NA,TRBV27,CASSSTGRGAYNEQFF,TGTGCCAGCAGTTCCACCGGGAGAGGCGCCTACAATGAGCAGTTCTTC
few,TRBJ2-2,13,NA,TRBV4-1,CASSLRETGELFF,TGCGCCAGCAGCCTTCGGGAGACCGGGGAGCTGTTTTTT
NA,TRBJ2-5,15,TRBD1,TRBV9,CASSVDLTGEETQYF,TGTGCCAGCAGCGTAGATCTTACAGGGGAAGAGACCCAGTACTTC
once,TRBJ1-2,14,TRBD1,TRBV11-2,CASSLDRGSRGYTF,TGTGCCAGCAGCTTAGACAGGGGGAGTCGGGGCTACACCTTC
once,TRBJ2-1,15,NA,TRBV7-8,CASSLGLSRYNEQFF,TGTGCCAGCAGCTTAGGGCTCTCCCGCTACAATGAGCAGTTCTTC
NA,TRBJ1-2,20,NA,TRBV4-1,CASSQVGPGPRRDSHYGYTF,TGCGCCAGCAGCCAAGTGGGCCCCGGACCGCGACGAGACAGCCACTATGGCTACACCTTC
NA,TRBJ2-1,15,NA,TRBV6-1,CASTLLLGTINEQFF,TGTGCCAGCACCCTCCTCTTAGGGACAATCAATGAGCAGTTCTTC
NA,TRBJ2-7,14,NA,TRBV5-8,CASSTDRPAYEQYF,TGTGCCAGCAGTACCGACAGGCCAGCCTACGAGCAGTACTTC
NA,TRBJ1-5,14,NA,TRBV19,CASSIRYSNQPQHF,TGTGCCAGTAGTATTCGGTATAGCAATCAGCCCCAGCATTTT
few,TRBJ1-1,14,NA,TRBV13,CASSLRLKDTEAFF,TGTGCCAGCAGCTTGAGGCTCAAGGACACTGAAGCTTTCTTT
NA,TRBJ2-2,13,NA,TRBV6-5,CASSYPLTGELFF,TGTGCCAGCAGTTATCCTCTCACCGGGGAGCTGTTTTTT
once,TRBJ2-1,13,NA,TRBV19,CASSHRRGNEQFF,TGTGCCAGTAGTCACCGGAGGGGAAATGAGCAGTTCTTC
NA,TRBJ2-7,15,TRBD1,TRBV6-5,CASSGVGTGEGEQYF,TGTGCCAGCAGTGGGGTAGGGACAGGGGAAGGCGAGCAGTACTTC
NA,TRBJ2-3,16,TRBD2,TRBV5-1,CASSLALRGGADTQYF,TGCGCCAGCAGCTTGGCCCTTCGCGGGGGGGCAGATACGCAGTATTTT
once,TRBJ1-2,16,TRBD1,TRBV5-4,CASSPGRTGDVGGYTF,TGTGCCAGCAGCCCTGGAAGGACAGGCGACGTCGGGGGCTACACCTTC
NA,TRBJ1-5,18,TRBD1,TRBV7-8,CASSLGDRDSYSNQPQHF,TGTGCCAGCAGCTTAGGGGACAGGGACTCATATAGCAATCAGCCCCAGCATTTT
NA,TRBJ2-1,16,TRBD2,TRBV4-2,CASSQVAGLVNNEQFF,TGTGCCAGCAGCCAAGTAGCGGGCCTAGTGAACAATGAGCAGTTCTTC
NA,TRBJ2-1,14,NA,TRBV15,CATSRVEGYNEQFF,TGTGCCACCAGCAGAGTGGAGGGGTACAATGAGCAGTTCTTC
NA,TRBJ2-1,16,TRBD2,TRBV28,CASSFIAGGPFNEQFF,TGTGCCAGCAGTTTCATAGCGGGAGGGCCATTTAATGAGCAGTTCTTC
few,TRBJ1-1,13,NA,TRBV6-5,CASSNRDSTEAFF,TGTGCCAGCAGTAACCGGGACTCCACTGAAGCTTTCTTT
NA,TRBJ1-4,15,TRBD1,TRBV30,CAGGTGGPPGEKLFF,TGTGCCGGCGGGACAGGGGGTCCCCCCGGTGAAAAACTGTTTTTT
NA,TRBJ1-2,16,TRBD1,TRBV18,CASSPPDRGRYNGYTF,TGTGCCAGCTCACCTCCGGACAGGGGGAGATACAATGGCTACACCTTC
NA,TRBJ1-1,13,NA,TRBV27,CASSLLGDTEAFF,TGTGCCAGCAGTTTGCTAGGGGATACTGAAGCTTTCTTT
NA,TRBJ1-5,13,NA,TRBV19,CASSSQVNQPQHF,TGTGCCAGTAGTTCACAGGTAAATCAGCCCCAGCATTTT
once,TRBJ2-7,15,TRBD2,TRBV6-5,CASSRERGGRDEQYF,TGTGCCAGCAGTCGTGAGCGGGGGGGCCGTGACGAGCAGTACTTC
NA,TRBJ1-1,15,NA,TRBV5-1,CASSWKGGENTEAFF,TGCGCCAGCAGCTGGAAAGGAGGGGAGAACACTGAAGCTTTCTTT
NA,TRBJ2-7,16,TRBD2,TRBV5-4,CASSLLSSGGSYEQYF,TGTGCCAGCAGCTTGCTATCTAGCGGGGGTTCCTACGAGCAGTACTTC
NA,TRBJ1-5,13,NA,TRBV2,CASRGRGGQPQHF,TGTGCCAGCAGGGGCAGGGGTGGACAGCCCCAGCATTTT
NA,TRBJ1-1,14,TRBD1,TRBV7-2,CASSPQTGSTEAFF,TGTGCCAGCAGCCCGCAGACAGGGAGCACTGAAGCTTTCTTT
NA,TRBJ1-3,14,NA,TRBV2,CASSGVSIRNTIYF,TGTGCCAGCAGTGGAGTGTCTATAAGAAACACCATATATTTT
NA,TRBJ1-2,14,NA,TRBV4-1,CASSHPGGEFGYTF,TGCGCCAGCAGCCATCCTGGGGGCGAATTCGGCTACACCTTC
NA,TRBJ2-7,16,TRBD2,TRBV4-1,CASSQANGGNTYEQYF,TGCGCCAGCAGCCAAGCAAACGGGGGGAACACCTACGAGCAGTACTTC
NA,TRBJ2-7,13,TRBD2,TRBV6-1,CASATSGGYEQYF,TGTGCCAGCGCGACTAGCGGGGGTTACGAGCAGTACTTC
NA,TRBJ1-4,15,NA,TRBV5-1,CASSPSTTTNEKLFF,TGCGCCAGCAGCCCTAGCACCACAACTAATGAAAAACTGTTTTTT
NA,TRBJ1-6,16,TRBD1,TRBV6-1,CASSERGGTANSPLHF,TGTGCCAGCAGTGAAAGGGGTGGGACAGCAAATTCACCCCTCCACTTT
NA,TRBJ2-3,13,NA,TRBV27,CASTLFPEGTQYF,TGTGCCAGCACCCTATTCCCGGAGGGTACGCAGTATTTT
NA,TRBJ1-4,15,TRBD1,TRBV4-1,CASSQVGQGELRLFF,TGCGCCAGCAGCCAGGTGGGACAGGGGGAATTACGCCTGTTTTTT
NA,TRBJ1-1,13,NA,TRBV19,CASSLQGNTEAFF,TGTGCCAGTAGTCTCCAGGGGAACACTGAAGCTTTCTTT
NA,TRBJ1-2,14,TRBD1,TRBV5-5,CASRGQGWVYGYTF,TGTGCCAGCAGAGGACAGGGCTGGGTCTATGGCTACACCTTC
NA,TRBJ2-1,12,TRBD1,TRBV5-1,CASSSQGNEQFF,TGCGCCAGCAGTTCACAGGGGAATGAGCAGTTCTTC
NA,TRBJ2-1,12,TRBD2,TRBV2,CASGETSFLQFF,TGTGCCAGCGGGGAGACTAGCTTCTTGCAGTTCTTC
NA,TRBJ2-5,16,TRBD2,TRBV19,CASSIGLAASEETQYF,TGTGCCAGTAGTATCGGACTAGCGGCCTCGGAAGAGACCCAGTACTTC